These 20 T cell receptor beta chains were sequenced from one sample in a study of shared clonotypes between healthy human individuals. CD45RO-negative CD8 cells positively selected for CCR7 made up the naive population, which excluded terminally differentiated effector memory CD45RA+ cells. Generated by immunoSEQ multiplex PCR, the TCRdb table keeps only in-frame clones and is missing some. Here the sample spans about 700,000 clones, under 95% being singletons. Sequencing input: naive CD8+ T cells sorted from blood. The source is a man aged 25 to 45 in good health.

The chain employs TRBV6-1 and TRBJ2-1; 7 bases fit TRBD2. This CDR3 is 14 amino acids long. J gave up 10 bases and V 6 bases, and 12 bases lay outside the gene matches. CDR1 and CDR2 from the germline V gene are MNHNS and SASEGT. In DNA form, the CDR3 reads TGTGCCAGCAGCGGGCGGGAGCACGTTAACGAGCAGTTCTTC. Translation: CASSGREHVNEQFF.

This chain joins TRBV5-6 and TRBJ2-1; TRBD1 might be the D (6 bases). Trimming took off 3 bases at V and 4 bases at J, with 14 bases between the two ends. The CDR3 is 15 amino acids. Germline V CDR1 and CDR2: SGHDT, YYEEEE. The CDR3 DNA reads TGTGCCAGCAGCTCGGACAGCGTTAATTACAATGAGCAGTTCTTC. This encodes CASSSDSVNYNEQFF.

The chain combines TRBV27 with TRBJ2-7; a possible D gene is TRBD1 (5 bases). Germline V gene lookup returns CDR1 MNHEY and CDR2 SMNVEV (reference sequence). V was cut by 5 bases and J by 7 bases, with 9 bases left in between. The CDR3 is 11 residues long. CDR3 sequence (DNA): TGTGCCAGCAGTCAAACAGGAGAGCAGTACTTC. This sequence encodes CASSQTGEQYF.

This chain's CDR3 is CASSLGQTYGYTF. In DNA, the CDR3 is TGTGCCAGCAGCTTAGGACAGACCTATGGCTACACCTTC. The chain uses TRBV7-9 and TRBJ1-2; possible D gene TRBD1, 5 bases. This CDR3 comprises 13 residues. Trimming removed 1 base from V and 4 bases from J, with 7 bases in between. Germline values: CDR1 SEHNR, CDR2 FQNEAQ (reference sequence).

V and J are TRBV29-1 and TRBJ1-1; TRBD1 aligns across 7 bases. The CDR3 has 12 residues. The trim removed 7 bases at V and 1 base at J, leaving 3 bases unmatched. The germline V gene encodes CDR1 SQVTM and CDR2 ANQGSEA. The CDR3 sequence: CSAGTENTEAFF. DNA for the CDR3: TGCAGCGCTGGGACAGAGAACACTGAAGCTTTCTTT.

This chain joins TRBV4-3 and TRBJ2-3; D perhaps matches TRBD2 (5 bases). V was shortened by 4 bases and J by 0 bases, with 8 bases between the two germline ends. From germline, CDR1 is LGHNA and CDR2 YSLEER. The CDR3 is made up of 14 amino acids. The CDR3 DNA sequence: TGCGCCAGCAGCCCCCGGGGAAGCACAGATACGCAGTATTTT. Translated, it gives CASSPRGSTDTQYF.

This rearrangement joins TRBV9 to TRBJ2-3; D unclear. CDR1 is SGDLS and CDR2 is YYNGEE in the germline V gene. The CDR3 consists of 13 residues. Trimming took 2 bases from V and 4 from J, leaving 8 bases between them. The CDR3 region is CASSVGRPDTQYF. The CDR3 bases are TGTGCCAGCAGCGTGGGCCGACCAGATACGCAGTATTTT.

The CDR3 DNA sequence: TGCGCCAGCAGCCAAGTCATTGAGGCGGGAGAAAAGCAGTTCTTC. This translates into CASSQVIEAGEKQFF. The gene calls are TRBV4-1 and TRBJ2-1, with 7 bases fitting TRBD2. With V trimmed by 1 base and J by 11 bases, 11 bases remained unmatched. The CDR3 consists of 15 residues. The germline V gene has CDR1 MGHRA and CDR2 YSYEKL.

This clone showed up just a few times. Here the CDR3 reads CASSESDYNEQFF. CDR3 nucleotide sequence: TGTGCCAGCAGTGAATCGGACTACAATGAGCAGTTCTTC. The rearrangement joins TRBV2 to TRBJ2-1; D ambiguous. CDR1 is SNHLY, CDR2 FYNNEI, per germline. The CDR3 length is 13 residues. With 2 bases removed from V and 3 bases from J, the gap between germline ends came to 5 bases.

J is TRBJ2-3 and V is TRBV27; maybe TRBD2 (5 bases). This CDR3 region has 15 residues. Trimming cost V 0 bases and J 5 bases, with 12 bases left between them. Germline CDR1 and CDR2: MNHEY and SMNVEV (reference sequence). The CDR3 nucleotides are TGTGCCAGCAGTTTATCGACTGCCGGGGTAGATACGCAGTATTTT. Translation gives CASSLSTAGVDTQYF.

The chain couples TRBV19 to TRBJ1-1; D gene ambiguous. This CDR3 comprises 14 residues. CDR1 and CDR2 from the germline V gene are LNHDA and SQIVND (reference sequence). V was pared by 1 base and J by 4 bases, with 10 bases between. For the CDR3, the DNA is TGTGCCAGTAGTATAGCGGGAGGGAGCACTGAAGCTTTCTTT. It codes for CASSIAGGSTEAFF.

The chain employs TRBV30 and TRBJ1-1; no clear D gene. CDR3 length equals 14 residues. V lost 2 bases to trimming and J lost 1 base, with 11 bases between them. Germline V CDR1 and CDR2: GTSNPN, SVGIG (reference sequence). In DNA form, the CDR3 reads TGTGCCTGGAGTCTCGCAGGTGGGAACACTGAAGCTTTCTTT. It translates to CAWSLAGGNTEAFF.

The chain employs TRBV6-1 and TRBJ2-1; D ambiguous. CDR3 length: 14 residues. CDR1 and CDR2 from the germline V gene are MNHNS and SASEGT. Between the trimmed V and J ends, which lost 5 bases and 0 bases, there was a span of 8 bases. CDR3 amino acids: CASSWGSSYNEQFF. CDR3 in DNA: TGTGCCAGCAGTTGGGGTAGCTCCTACAATGAGCAGTTCTTC.

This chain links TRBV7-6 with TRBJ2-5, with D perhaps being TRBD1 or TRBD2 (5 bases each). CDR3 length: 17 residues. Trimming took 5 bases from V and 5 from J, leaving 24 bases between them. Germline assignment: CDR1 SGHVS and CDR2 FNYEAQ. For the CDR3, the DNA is TGTGCCAGCAGCCTGTCTTATAGAGGGGATTATGGGGAGACCCAGTACTTC. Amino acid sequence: CASSLSYRGDYGETQYF.

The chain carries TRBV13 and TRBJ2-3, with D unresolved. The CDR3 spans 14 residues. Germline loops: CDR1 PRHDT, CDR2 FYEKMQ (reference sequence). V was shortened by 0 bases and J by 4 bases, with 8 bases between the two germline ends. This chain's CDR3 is CASSLGGSPDTQYF. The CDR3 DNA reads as TGTGCCAGCAGCTTAGGGGGCTCCCCAGATACGCAGTATTTT.

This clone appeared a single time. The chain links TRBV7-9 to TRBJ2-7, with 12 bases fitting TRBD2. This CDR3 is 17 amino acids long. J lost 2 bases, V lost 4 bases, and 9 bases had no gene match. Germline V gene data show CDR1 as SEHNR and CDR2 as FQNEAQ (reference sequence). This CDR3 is CASSSLGTSGRTYEQYF. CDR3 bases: TGTGCCAGCAGCTCCCTGGGCACTAGCGGGAGGACCTACGAGCAGTACTTC.

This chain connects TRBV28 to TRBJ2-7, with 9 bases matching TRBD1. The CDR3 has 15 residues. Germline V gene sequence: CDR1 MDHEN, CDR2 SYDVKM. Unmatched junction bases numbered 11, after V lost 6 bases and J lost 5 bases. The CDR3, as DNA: TGTGCCAGCAGCCAACCGGGACAGGGTTCGAACGAGCAGTACTTC. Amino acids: CASSQPGQGSNEQYF.

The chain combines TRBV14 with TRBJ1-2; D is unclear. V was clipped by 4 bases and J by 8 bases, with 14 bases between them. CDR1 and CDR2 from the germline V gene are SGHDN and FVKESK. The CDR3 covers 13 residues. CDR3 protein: CASSPLGSQGYTF. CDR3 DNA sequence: TGTGCCAGCAGCCCCCTTGGGAGCCAGGGCTACACCTTC.

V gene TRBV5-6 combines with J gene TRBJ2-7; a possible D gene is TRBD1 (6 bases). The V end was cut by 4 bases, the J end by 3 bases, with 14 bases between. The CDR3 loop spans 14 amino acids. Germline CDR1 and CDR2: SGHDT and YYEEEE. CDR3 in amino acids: CASSPAGADYEQYF. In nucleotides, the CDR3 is TGTGCCAGCAGCCCGGCAGGGGCAGACTACGAGCAGTACTTC.

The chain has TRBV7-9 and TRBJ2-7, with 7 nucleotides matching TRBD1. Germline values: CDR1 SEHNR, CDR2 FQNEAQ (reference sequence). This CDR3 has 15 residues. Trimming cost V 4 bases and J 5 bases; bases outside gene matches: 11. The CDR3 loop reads CASSSPKTGRHEQYF. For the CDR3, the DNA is TGTGCCAGCAGCTCTCCGAAGACAGGGAGACACGAGCAGTACTTC.